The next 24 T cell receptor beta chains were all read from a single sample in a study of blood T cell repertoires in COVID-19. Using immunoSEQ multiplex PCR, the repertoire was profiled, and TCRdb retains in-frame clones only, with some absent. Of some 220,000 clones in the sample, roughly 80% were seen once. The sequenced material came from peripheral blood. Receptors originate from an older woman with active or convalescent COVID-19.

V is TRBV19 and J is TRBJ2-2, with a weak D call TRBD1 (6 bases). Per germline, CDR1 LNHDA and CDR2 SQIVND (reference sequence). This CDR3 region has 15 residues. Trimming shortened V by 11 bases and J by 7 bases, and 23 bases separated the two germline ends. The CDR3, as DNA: TGTGCCTTAACCAGGGGCGAGGTCACGGTCGGGGAGCTGTTTTTT. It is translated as CALTRGEVTVGELFF.

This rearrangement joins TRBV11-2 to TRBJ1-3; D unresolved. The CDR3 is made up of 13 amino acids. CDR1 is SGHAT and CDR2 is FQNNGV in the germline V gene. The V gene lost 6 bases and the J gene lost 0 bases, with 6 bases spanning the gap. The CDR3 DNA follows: TGTGCCAGCAGGCGAACCTCTGGAAACACCATATATTTT. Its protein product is CASRRTSGNTIYF.

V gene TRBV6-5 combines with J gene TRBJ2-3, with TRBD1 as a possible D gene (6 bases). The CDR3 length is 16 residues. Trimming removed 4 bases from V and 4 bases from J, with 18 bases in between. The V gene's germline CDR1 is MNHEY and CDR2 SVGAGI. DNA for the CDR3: TGTGCCAGCAGTTTTGGACAGCCGATAGGCGCAGATACGCAGTATTTT. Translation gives CASSFGQPIGADTQYF.

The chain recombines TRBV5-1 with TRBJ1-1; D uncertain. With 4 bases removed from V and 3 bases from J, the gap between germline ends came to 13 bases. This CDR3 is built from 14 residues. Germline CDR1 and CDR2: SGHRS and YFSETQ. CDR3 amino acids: CASSPPTVDTEAFF. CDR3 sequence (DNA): TGCGCCAGCAGCCCACCTACGGTGGACACTGAAGCTTTCTTT.

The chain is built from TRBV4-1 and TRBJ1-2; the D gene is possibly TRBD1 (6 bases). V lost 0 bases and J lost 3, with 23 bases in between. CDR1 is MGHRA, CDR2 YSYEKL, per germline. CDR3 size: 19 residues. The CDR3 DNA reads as TGCGCCAGCAGCCAAGATAATTATCCGGGACAAACCAGGGACTATGGCTACACCTTC. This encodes CASSQDNYPGQTRDYGYTF.

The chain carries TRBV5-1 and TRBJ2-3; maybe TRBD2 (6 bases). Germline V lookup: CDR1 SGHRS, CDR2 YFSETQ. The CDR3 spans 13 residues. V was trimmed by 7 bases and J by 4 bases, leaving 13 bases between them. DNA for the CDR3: TGCGCCAGCCGGGGGAGTCTTTCAGATACGCAGTATTTT. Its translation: CASRGSLSDTQYF.

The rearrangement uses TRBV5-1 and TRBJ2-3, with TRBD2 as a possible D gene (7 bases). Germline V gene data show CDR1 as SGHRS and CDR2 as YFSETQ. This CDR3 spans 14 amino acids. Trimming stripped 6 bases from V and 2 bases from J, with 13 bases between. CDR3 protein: CASTGGANTDTQYF. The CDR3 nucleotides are TGCGCCAGCACTGGGGGGGCCAACACAGATACGCAGTATTTT.

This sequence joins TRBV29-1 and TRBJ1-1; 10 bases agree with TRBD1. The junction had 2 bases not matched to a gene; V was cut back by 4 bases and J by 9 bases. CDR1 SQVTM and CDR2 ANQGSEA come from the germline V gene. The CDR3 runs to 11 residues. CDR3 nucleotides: TGCAGCGTTGGACAGGGGGCCAAAGCTTTCTTT. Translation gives CSVGQGAKAFF.

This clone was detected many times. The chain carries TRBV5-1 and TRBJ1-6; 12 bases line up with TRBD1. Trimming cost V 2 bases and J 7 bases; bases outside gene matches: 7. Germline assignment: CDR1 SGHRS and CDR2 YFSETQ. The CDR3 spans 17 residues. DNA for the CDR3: TGCGCCAGCAGCTTTCAGGGGACAGGGGGCGGGAATTCACCCCTCCACTTT. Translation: CASSFQGTGGGNSPLHF.

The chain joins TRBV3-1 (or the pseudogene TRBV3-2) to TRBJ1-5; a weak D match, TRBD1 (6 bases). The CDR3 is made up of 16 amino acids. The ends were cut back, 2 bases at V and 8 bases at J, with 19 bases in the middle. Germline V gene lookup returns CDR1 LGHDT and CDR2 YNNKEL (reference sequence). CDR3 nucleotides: TGTGCCAGCAGCCAATCCACCCCAGGGGAGATGGAGCCCCAGCATTTT. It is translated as CASSQSTPGEMEPQHF.

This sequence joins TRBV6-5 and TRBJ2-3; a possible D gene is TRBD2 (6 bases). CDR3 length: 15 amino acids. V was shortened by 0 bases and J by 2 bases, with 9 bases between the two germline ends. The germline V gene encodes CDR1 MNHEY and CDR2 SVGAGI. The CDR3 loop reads CASSYSGRLTDTQYF. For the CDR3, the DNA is TGTGCCAGCAGTTACTCTGGGAGGCTCACAGATACGCAGTATTTT.

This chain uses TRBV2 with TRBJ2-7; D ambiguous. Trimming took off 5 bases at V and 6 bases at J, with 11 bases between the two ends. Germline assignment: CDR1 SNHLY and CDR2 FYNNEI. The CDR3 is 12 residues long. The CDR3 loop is CASSKLSPEQYV. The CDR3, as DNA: TGTGCCAGCAGTAAGCTTAGCCCCGAGCAGTACGTC.

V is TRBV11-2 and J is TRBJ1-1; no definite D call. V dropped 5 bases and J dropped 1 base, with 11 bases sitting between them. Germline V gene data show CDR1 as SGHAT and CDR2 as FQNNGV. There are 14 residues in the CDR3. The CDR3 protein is CASSRLGWNTEAFF. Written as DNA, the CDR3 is TGTGCCAGCAGCCGTTTGGGCTGGAACACTGAAGCTTTCTTT.

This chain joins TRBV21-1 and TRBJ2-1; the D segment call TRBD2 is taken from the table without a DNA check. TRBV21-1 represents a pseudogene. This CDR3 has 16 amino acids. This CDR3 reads CASSNRGGTFTNEQFF. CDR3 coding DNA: TGTGCCAGCAGCAATAGAGGAGGAACCTTTACCAATGAGCAGTTCTTC.

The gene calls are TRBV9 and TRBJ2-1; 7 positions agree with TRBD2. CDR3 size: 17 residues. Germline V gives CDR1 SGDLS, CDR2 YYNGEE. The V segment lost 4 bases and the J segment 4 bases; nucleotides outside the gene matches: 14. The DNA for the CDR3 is TGTGCCAGCAGCTTGGGGGAGGGGCTAGCGGTTTACAATGAGCAGTTCTTC. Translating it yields CASSLGEGLAVYNEQFF.

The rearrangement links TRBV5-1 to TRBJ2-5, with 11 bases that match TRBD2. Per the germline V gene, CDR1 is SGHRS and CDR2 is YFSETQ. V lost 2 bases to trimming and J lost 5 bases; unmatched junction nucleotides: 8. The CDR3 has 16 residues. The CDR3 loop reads CASSFGLAGGGETQYF. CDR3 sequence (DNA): TGCGCCAGCAGCTTCGGCCTAGCGGGAGGAGGGGAGACCCAGTACTTC. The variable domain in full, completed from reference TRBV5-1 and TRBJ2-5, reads KAGVTQTPRYLIKTRGQQVTLSCSPISGHRSVSWYQQTPGQGLQFLFEYFSETQRNKGNFPGRFSGRQFSNSRSEMNVSTLELGDSALYLCASSFGLAGGGETQYFGPGTRLLVL.

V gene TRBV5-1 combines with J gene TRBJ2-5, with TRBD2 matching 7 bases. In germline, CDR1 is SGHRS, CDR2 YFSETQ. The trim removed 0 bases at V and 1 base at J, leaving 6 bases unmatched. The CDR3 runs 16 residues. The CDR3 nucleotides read TGCGCCAGCAGCTTGGGACTAGCTGGACTCCAAGAGACCCAGTACTTC. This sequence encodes CASSLGLAGLQETQYF.

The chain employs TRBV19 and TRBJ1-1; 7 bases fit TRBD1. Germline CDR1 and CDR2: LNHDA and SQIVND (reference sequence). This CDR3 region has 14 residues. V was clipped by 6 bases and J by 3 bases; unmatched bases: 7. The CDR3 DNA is TGTGCCAGTAGCTTACAGGGGTCGGACACTGAAGCTTTCTTT. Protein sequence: CASSLQGSDTEAFF. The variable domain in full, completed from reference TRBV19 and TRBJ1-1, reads DGGITQSPKYLFRKEGQNVTLSCEQNLNHDAMYWYRQDPGQGLRLIYYSQIVNDFQKGDIAEGYSVSREKKESFPLTVTSAQKNPTAFYLCASSLQGSDTEAFFGQGTRLTVV.

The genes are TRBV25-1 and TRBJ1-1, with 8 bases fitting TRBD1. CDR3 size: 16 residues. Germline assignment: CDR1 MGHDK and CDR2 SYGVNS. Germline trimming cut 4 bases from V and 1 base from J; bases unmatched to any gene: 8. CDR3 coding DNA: TGTGCCAGCAGTGCCCTCGACAGGGGTCAGAACACTGAAGCTTTCTTT. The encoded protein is CASSALDRGQNTEAFF.

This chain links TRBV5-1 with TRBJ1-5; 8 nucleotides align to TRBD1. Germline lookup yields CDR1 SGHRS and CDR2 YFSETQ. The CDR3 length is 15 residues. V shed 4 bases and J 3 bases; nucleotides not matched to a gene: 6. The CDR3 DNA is TGCGCCAGCAGCCCTGGGGACAGGACCAATCAGCCCCAGCATTTT. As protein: CASSPGDRTNQPQHF.

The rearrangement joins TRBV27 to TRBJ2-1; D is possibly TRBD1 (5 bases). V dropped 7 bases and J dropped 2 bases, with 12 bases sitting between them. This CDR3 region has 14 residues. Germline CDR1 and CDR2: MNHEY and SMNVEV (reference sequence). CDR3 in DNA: TGTGCCAGCACCCTCGGACAACCCTACAATGAGCAGTTCTTC. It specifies CASTLGQPYNEQFF.

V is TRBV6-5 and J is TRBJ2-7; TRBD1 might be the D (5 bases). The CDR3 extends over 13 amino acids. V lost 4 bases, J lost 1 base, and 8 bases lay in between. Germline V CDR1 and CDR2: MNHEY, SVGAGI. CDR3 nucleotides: TGTGCCAGCAGTTCAGGGTTTTCCTACGAGCAGTACTTC. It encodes CASSSGFSYEQYF.

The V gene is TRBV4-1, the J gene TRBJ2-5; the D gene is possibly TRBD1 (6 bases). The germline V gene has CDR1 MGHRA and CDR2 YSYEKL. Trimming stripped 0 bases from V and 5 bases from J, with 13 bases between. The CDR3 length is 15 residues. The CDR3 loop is CASSQDPGDRETQYF. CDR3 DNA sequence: TGCGCCAGCAGCCAAGATCCAGGGGATCGGGAGACCCAGTACTTC.

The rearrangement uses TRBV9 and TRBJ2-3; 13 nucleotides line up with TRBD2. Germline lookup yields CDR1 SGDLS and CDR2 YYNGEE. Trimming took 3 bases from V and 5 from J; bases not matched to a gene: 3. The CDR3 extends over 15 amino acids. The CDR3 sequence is CASSAGLAGVDTQYF. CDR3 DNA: TGTGCCAGCAGCGCCGGACTAGCGGGAGTAGATACGCAGTATTTT.